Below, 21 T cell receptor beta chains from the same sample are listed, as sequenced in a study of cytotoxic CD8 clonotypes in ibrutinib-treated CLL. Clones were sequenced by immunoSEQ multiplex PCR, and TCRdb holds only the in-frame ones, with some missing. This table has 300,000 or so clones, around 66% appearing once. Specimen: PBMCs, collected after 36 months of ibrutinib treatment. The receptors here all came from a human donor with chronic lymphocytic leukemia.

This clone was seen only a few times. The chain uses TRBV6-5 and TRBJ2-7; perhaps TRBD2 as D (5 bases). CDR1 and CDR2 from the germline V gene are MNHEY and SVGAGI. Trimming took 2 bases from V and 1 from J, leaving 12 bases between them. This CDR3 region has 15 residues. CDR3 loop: CASSYRGIFSYEQYF. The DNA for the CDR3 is TGTGCCAGCAGTTACCGAGGGATTTTTTCCTACGAGCAGTACTTC.

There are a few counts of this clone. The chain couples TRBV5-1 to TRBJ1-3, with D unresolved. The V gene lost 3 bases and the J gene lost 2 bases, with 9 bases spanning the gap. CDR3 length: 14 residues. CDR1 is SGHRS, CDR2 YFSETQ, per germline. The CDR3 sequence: CASSSNGAGNTIYF. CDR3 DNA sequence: TGCGCCAGCAGCTCAAACGGGGCTGGAAACACCATATATTTT. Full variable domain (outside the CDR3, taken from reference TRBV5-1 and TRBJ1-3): KAGVTQTPRYLIKTRGQQVTLSCSPISGHRSVSWYQQTPGQGLQFLFEYFSETQRNKGNFPGRFSGRQFSNSRSEMNVSTLELGDSALYLCASSSNGAGNTIYFGEGSWLTVV.

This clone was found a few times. For the CDR3, the DNA is TGTGCCAGCAGCTCTGAAGGGCTGACCTATGGCTACACCTTC. Protein product: CASSSEGLTYGYTF. The chain combines TRBV7-8 with TRBJ1-2, with D uncertain. V was pared by 4 bases and J by 4 bases, with 13 bases between. There are 14 residues in the CDR3. Germline V gene data show CDR1 as SGHVS and CDR2 as FQNEAQ.

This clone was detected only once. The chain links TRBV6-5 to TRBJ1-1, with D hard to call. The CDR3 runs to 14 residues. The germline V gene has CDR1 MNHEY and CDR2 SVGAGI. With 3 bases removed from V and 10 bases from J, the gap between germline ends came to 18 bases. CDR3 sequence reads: CASSYRAVERGAFF. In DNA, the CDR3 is TGTGCCAGCAGTTATCGCGCCGTAGAACGGGGAGCTTTCTTT.

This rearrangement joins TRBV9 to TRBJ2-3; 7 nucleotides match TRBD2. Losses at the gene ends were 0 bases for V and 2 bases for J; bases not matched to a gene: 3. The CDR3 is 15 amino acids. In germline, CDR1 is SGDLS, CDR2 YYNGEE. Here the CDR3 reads CASSVASGITDTQYF. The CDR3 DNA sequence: TGTGCCAGCAGCGTAGCTAGCGGAATCACAGATACGCAGTATTTT.

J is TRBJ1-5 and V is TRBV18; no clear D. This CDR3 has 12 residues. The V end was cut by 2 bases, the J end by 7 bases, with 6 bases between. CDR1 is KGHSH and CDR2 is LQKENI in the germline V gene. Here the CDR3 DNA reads TGTGCCAGCTCACCAGGGGTCCAGCCCCAGCATTTT. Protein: CASSPGVQPQHF.

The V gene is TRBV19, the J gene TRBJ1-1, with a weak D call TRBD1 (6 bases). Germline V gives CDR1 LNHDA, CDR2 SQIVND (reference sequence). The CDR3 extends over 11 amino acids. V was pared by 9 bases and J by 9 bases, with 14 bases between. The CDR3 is CASRKDRQAFF. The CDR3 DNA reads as TGTGCCAGCCGTAAGGACAGACAAGCTTTCTTT.

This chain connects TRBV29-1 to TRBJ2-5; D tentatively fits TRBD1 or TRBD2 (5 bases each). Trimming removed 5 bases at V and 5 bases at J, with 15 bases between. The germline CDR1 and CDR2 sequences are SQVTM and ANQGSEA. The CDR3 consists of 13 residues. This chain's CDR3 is CSVRGRLWETQYF. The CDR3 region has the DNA TGCAGCGTTCGGGGCCGGTTGTGGGAGACCCAGTACTTC.

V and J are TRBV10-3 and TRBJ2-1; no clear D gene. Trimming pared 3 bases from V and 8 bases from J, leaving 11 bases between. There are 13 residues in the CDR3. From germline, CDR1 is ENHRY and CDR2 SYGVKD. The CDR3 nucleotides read TGTGCCATCAGTGAAGGTGGATTGGATGAGCAGTTCTTC. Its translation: CAISEGGLDEQFF.

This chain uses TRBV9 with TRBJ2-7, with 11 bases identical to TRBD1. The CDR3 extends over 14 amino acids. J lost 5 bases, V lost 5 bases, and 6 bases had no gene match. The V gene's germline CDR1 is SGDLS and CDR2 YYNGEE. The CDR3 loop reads CASSAGQGAHEQYF. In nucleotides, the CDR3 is TGTGCCAGCAGTGCAGGACAGGGGGCGCACGAGCAGTACTTC.

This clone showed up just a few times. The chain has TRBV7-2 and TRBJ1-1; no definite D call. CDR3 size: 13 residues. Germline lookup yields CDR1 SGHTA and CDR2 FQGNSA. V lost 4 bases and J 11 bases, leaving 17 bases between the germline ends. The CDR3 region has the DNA TGTGCCAGCAGCTCCCCCCGATTAGTCTGGGCTTTCTTT. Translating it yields CASSSPRLVWAFF. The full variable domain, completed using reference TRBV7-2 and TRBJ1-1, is GAGVSQSPSNKVTEKGKDVELRCDPISGHTALYWYRQSLGQGLEFLIYFQGNSAPDKSGLPSDRFSAERTGGSVSTLTIQRTQQEDSAVYLCASSSPRLVWAFFGQGTRLTVV.

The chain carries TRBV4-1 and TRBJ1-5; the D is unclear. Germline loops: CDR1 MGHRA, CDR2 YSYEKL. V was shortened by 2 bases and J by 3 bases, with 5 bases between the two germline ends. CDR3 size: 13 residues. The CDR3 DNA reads TGCGCCAGCAGCCAAAAAATCAATCAGCCCCAGCATTTT. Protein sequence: CASSQKINQPQHF.

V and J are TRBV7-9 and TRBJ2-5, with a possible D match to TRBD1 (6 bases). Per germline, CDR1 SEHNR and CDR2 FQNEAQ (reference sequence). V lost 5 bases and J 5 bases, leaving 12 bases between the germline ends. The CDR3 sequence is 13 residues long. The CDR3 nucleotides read TGTGCCAGCAGCCACCCAGGGGAGGAGACCCAGTACTTC. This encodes CASSHPGEETQYF.

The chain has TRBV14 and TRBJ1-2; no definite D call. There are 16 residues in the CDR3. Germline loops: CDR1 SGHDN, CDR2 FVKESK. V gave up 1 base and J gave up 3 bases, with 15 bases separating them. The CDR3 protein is CASSQGLSYPYYGYTF. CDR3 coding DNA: TGTGCCAGCAGCCAAGGCTTGAGCTACCCTTACTATGGCTACACCTTC.

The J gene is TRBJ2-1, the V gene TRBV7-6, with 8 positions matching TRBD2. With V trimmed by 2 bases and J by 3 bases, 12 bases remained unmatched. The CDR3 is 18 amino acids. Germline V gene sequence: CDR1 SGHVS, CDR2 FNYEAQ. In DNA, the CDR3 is TGTGCCAGCAGCTTAAGATCGGCGGGAGGAGCGAACTACAATGAGCAGTTCTTC. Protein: CASSLRSAGGANYNEQFF.

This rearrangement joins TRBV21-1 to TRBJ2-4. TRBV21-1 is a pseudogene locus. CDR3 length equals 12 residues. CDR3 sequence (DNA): TGTGCCAGCAGACCCTTTGGAAACATTCAGTACTTC. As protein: CASRPFGNIQYF.

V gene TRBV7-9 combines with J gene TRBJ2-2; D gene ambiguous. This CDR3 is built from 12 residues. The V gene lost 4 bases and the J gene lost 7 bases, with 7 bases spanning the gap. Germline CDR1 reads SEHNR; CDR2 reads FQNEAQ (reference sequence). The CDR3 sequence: CASSSGYGELFF. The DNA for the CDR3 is TGTGCCAGCAGCTCAGGATACGGGGAGCTGTTTTTT. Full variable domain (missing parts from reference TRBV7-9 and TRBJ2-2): DTGVSQNPRHKITKRGQNVTFRCDPISEHNRLYWYRQTLGQGPEFLTYFQNEAQLEKSRLLSDRFSAERPKGSFSTLEIQRTEQGDSAMYLCASSSGYGELFFGEGSRLTVL.

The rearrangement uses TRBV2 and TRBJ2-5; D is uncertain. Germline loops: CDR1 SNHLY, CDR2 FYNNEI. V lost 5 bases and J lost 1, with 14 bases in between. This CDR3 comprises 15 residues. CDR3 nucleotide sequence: TGTGCCAGCAGTCCAAGTTTCCCGGCCCAAGAGACCCAGTACTTC. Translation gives CASSPSFPAQETQYF.

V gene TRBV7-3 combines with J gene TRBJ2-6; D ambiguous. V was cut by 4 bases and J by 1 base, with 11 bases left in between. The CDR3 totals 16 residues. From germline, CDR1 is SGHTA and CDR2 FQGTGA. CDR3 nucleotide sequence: TGTGCCAGCAGCTCAGGATGGACGTCTGGGGCCAACGTCCTGACTTTC. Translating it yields CASSSGWTSGANVLTF.

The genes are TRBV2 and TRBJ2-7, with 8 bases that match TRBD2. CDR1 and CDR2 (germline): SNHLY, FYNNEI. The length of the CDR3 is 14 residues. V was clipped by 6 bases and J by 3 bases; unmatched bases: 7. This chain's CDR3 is CASRGLAGGYEQYF. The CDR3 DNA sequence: TGTGCCAGCAGAGGACTAGCTGGGGGCTACGAGCAGTACTTC. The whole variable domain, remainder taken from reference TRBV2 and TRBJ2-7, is EPEVTQTPSHQVTQMGQEVILRCVPISNHLYFYWYRQILGQKVEFLVSFYNNEISEKSEIFDDQFSVERPDGSNFTLKIRSTKLEDSAMYFCASRGLAGGYEQYFGPGTRLTVT.

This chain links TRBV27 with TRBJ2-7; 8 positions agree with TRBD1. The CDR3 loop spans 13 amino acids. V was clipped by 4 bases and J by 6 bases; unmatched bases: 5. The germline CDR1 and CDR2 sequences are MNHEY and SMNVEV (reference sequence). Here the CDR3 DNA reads TGTGCCAGCAGTTCGAGACAGGGGAGCGAGCAGTACTTC. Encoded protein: CASSSRQGSEQYF.